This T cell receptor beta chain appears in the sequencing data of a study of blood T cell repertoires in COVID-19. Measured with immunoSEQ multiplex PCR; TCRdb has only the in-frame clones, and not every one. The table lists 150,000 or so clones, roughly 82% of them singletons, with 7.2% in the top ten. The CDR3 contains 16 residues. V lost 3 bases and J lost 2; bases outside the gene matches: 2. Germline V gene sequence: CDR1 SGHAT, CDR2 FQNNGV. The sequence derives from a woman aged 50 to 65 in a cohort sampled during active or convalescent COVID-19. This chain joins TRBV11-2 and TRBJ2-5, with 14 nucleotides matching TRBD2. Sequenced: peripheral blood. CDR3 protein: CASSFGTSGGQETQYF. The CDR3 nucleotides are TGTGCCAGCAGCTTTGGGACTAGCGGGGGACAAGAGACCCAGTACTTC.